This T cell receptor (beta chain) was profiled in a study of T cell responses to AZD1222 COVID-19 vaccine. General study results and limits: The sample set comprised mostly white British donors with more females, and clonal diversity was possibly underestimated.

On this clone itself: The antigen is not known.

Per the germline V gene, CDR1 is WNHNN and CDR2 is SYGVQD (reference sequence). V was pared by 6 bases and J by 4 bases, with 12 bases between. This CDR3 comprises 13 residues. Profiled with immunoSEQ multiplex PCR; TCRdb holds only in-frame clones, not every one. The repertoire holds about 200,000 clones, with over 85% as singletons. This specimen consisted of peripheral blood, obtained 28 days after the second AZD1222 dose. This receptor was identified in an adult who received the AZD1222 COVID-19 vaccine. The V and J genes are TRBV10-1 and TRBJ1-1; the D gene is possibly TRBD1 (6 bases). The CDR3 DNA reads TGCGCCAGCAGCTGGACAGTGGGCACTGAAGCTTTCTTT. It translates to CASSWTVGTEAFF.